This T cell receptor beta chain is from a study of T cell repertoires in cytomegalovirus infection. About the study: Carrying CMV and the relevant HLA type showed in public TCR beta signatures. Study-wide results and caveats: Summed frequency of public TCR beta families distinguished CMV carriers with the relevant HLA. In two of eight donors, the top clonotype was HLA-C-restricted CMV-specific.

The CDR3 length is 17 residues. Germline loops: CDR1 SNHLY, CDR2 FYNNEI. J gave up 0 bases and V 6 bases, and 10 bases lay outside the gene matches. TCRdb analysed the reads with MiXCR anew, one entry per CDR3 protein. This sample has under 800,000 distinct CDR3 sequences, with 20% to 25% found just once. This clonotype showed up just a few times. Antigen unknown. This chain uses TRBV2 with TRBJ2-1, with 8 bases aligning to TRBD1. The source material was CD8+ T cells from PBMCs. This receptor was identified in a human donor in good health (CMV status not recorded). Some clones in this sample may be carry-over from other donors' samples. The CDR3 bases are TGTGCCAGCAGAACTTCCAGGGGGCTAAGCTCCTACAATGAGCAGTTCTTC. Protein: CASRTSRGLSSYNEQFF.